Listed below are T cell receptor beta chains from one sample, sequenced in a study of regulatory T cells in long-lasting Graves disease. MiXCR, applied by TCRdb to the multiplex PCR reads, yields one record per CDR3 protein. Here the sample spans more than 300,000 distinct CDR3 sequences, roughly 25% being singletons. The sample here was peripheral blood mononuclear cells (PBMCs), taken when the disease was refractory, from a patient treated with antithyroid drugs. The receptors here all came from a woman aged 35 to 49 with Graves disease. The CDR3 runs from the conserved cysteine through the conserved F or W. Each record gives: clone size, J gene, D gene, V gene, CDR3 protein, CDR3 DNA. A D gene is named only where the DNA matches it firmly. Clone sizes are given selectively: once, few, many, or a class where the clone is expanded.

>-|TRBJ1-2|-|TRBV30
CAWSVKGMLLGYTF
TGTGCCTGGAGTGTTAAGGGGATGCTGCTCGGCTACACCTTC
>many|TRBJ2-7|-|TRBV2
CASKLKGGFIGSYEQYF
TGTGCCAGCAAACTCAAAGGGGGGTTCATCGGTTCCTACGAGCAGTACTTC
>-|TRBJ2-6|-|TRBV27
CASSLSWPTGGPGANVLTF
TGTGCCAGCAGTTTATCTTGGCCAACCGGAGGGCCTGGGGCCAACGTCCTGACTTTC
>-|TRBJ1-1|-|TRBV13
CASRWGGAAFRVNTEAFF
TGTGCCAGCAGATGGGGGGGCGCGGCTTTTCGGGTGAACACTGAAGCTTTCTTT
>many|TRBJ2-7|TRBD2|TRBV6-2/TRBV6-3
CASSRGTSGKPEQYF
TGTGCCAGCAGTCGGGGGACTAGCGGGAAGCCCGAGCAGTACTTC
>-|TRBJ2-2|-|TRBV7-8
CASSLYGNTGELFF
TGTGCCAGCAGCTTATACGGGAACACCGGGGAGCTGTTTTTT
>many|TRBJ2-2|-|TRBV12-3/TRBV12-4
CASSLALKRATGELFF
TGTGCCAGCAGTTTAGCCCTAAAAAGGGCCACCGGGGAGCTGTTTTTT
>many|TRBJ1-2|TRBD1|TRBV6-1
CASSPLRDRTNYGYTF
TGTGCCAGCAGCCCTCTTCGGGACAGAACTAACTATGGCTACACCTTC
>few|TRBJ2-1|TRBD2|TRBV20-1
CSAMTSYEQFF
TGCAGTGCTATGACTAGCTATGAGCAGTTCTTC
>many|TRBJ1-1|-|TRBV7-2
CASSLYLGREAFF
TGTGCCAGCAGCTTATACCTAGGCAGGGAAGCTTTCTTT
>many|TRBJ1-2|-|TRBV12-3/TRBV12-4
CASSLHPRSNYGYTF
TGTGCCAGCAGTTTACATCCCCGGAGTAACTATGGCTACACCTTC
>many|TRBJ1-1|-|TRBV2
CASSEERAGETEAFF
TGTGCCAGCAGTGAAGAAAGGGCAGGGGAGACTGAAGCTTTCTTT
>many|TRBJ2-4|TRBD2|TRBV11-2
CASSREGGSPYPLAKNIQYF
TGTGCCAGCAGCCGAGAGGGCGGGAGTCCCTATCCCTTAGCCAAAAACATTCAGTACTTC
>-|TRBJ2-6|TRBD1|TRBV24-1
CATSRTGTQSNALTF
TGTGCCACCAGTCGGACAGGGACTCAGAGCAACGCCCTGACTTTC
>-|TRBJ2-5|-|TRBV6-5
CASSYNSGGIQETQYF
TGTGCCAGCAGTTATAACTCTGGCGGGATCCAAGAGACCCAGTACTTC
>many|TRBJ1-1|-|TRBV28
CASSYWQQTGTEAFF
TGTGCCAGCAGTTACTGGCAGCAAACAGGCACTGAAGCTTTCTTT
>few|TRBJ2-2|TRBD2|TRBV7-9
CASSLGTSGNPNTGELFF
TGTGCCAGCAGCCTCGGGACTAGCGGGAACCCAAACACCGGGGAGCTGTTTTTT
>-|TRBJ2-2|-|TRBV7-2
CASSLDRGGANTGELFF
TGTGCCAGCAGCTTAGACAGGGGGGGAGCGAACACCGGGGAGCTGTTTTTT
>-|TRBJ1-1|TRBD1|TRBV10-2
CASTRGQVNTEAFF
TGCGCCAGTACGAGGGGACAGGTGAACACTGAAGCTTTCTTT
>many|TRBJ2-7|-|TRBV19
CASSALATAGGIEQYF
TGTGCCAGTAGTGCCCTGGCGACTGCCGGAGGGATCGAGCAGTACTTC
>few|TRBJ1-4|-|TRBV6-5
CASSSRPSTEKLFF
TGTGCCAGCAGTTCGAGACCCAGTACTGAAAAACTGTTTTTT
>-|TRBJ2-7|-|TRBV5-1
CASSIAGDEQYF
TGCGCCAGCAGCATTGCAGGAGACGAGCAGTACTTC
>many|TRBJ2-5|-|TRBV7-9
CASSTIWGETQYF
TGTGCCAGCAGCACCATATGGGGAGAGACCCAGTACTTC
>many|TRBJ2-7|-|TRBV29-1
CSATTPWELYEQYF
TGCAGCGCCACTACTCCGTGGGAACTCTACGAGCAGTACTTC
>-|TRBJ2-5|TRBD1|TRBV19
CASSFTHGTGGFETQYF
TGTGCCAGTAGTTTCACCCACGGGACAGGGGGCTTTGAGACCCAGTACTTC